These T cell receptor beta chains were read from a single sample in a study of blood T cell repertoires in COVID-19. Produced via immunoSEQ multiplex PCR; TCRdb's table is partial and in-frame only. Of fewer than 200,000 clones detected, 70% to 90% appear once; the ten largest clones hold roughly 2.5%. Sequences were obtained from peripheral blood. The receptors originated from an elderly woman with COVID-19, enrolled during active disease. CDR3s leave out the opening cysteine and the closing phenylalanine or tryptophan. A D gene is named only where the DNA matches it firmly.

d_call v_call cdr3_aa
TRBD1 TRBV10-3 AISPGTGITGELF
TRBD1 TRBV27 ASSSWDRSYNSPLH
TRBD2 TRBV7-2 ASSVAGGVLYEQY
TRBD2 TRBV18 ASSSGSHSYEQY
. TRBV11-1 ASSFYRELYQETQY
TRBD2 TRBV6-2/TRBV6-3 ASSPLSGATPYEQY
TRBD1 TRBV3-1/TRBV3-2 ASSTGGREQF
TRBD1 TRBV29-1 SVAGQGQYGYT
TRBD1 TRBV2 ASSELGQGGYT
TRBD1 TRBV3-1/TRBV3-2 ASSQHGTESNQPQH
. TRBV15 ATSRDRGTMVEGNTIY
. TRBV2 ASSESKGWGVNTEAF
TRBD1 TRBV7-9 ASSSRTGEDGYT
. TRBV18 ASSPARAGELF
. TRBV9 ASSVAIRGTSGNTIY
. TRBV4-2 ASSPLALDHEQY
. TRBV5-5 ASLATAGNTIY
. TRBV7-2 ASSARVDYTEAF
. TRBV4-3 ASSQLTGTNEKLF
TRBD1 TRBV10-3 AISVGQGARETQY
. TRBV28 ASSLAQNYGYT
. TRBV27 ASSAWGPRPMNTEAF
. TRBV5-4 ASSMESGSYGYT
TRBD1 TRBV7-2 ASRIDRVGEKLF
. TRBV28 ASSLIIQGFDNSPLH
TRBD1 TRBV5-1 ASSRQGRTGELF
TRBD1 TRBV2 ASSPFTGGYEQY
. TRBV28 ASSLGRGELF
. TRBV6-5 ASSYLAGELF
. TRBV3-1/TRBV3-2 ASSQEARTISNQPQH
TRBD1 TRBV10-3 AISESGRQGPEQY
. TRBV5-1 ASSSHGDSPLH
TRBD2 TRBV27 ASSFRGGQETQY
TRBD1 TRBV2 ASKGLPDRGINEQF
. TRBV25-1 ASSDLPPGG
TRBD2 TRBV7-2 ASSGTSGRADVNEQF
TRBD1 TRBV2 ASSSQGEETQY
. TRBV5-8 ASSSRVLADTQY
TRBD1 TRBV18 ASSPQGAGNYGYT
. TRBV5-1 ASSTRVGANVLT
. TRBV10-3 ASHLDKIYNEQF
TRBD1 TRBV11-1 ASRSQGAGEQY
. TRBV4-1 ASSHAGGPLGAQH
TRBD1 TRBV2 ASSNRGAEAF
. TRBV9 ASSATGPDTQY
. TRBV7-2 ASTAGNRYEQY
TRBD2 TRBV18 ASSPPSLAGGGDTQY
TRBD2 TRBV24-1 ATSDLQGPAGVIYEQY
TRBD1 TRBV3-1/TRBV3-2 ASSQLKQGAGEQF